The 17 T cell receptor beta chains in this list originate from one sample, sequenced in a study of identical twins. TCRdb analysed the 5' RACE reads with MiXCR anew, one entry per CDR3 protein. The sample lists 1.5 million to 2 million distinct CDR3 sequences, around a third occurring once. The material sequenced was cord blood. All receptors derive from a newborn girl in good health.

This clonotype was detected only a few times. The chain employs TRBV27 and TRBJ2-7; 8 bases line up with TRBD2. Germline trimming cut 3 bases from V and 2 bases from J; bases unmatched to any gene: 12. Germline-derived CDR1 and CDR2 are MNHEY and SMNVEV (reference sequence). The CDR3 loop spans 17 amino acids. The DNA for the CDR3 is TGTGCCAGCAGTTTCAAGGGGCTAGCGGGTACCACCTACGAGCAGTACTTC. Protein product: CASSFKGLAGTTYEQYF.

This clonotype was counted once. V usage is TRBV6-6 and J usage is TRBJ1-1, with unresolved D. Germline V lookup: CDR1 MNHNY, CDR2 SVGAGI (reference sequence). Deletions cut 5 bases from V and 5 bases from J, with 9 bases between. The length of the CDR3 is 12 residues. The CDR3 DNA reads as TGTGCCAGCAGTCTCGAGGAAACTGAAGCTTTCTTT. Protein product: CASSLEETEAFF.

This clonotype was counted a few times. The J gene is TRBJ2-1, the V gene TRBV20-1; tentatively, D is TRBD2 (6 bases). CDR3 length: 10 residues. Per germline, CDR1 DFQATT and CDR2 SNEGSKA (reference sequence). This CDR3 reads CSTRGNEQFF. The CDR3 DNA is TGCAGCACCCGGGGGAATGAGCAGTTCTTC.

The rearrangement uses TRBV20-1 and TRBJ1-5; tentatively, D is TRBD1 (5 bases). This CDR3 is 16 amino acids long. CDR1 and CDR2 from the germline V gene are DFQATT and SNEGSKA (reference sequence). V was trimmed by 6 bases and J by 5 bases, leaving 23 bases between them. This CDR3 is CSAQNIDMGGYQPQHF. CDR3 coding DNA: TGCAGTGCCCAAAATATCGACATGGGGGGGTATCAGCCCCAGCATTTT.

The chain uses TRBV11-2 and TRBJ2-7; 7 bases map to TRBD2. The ends lost 6 bases at V and 4 bases at J; junction bases unmatched: 12. There are 15 residues in the CDR3. Germline V gene data show CDR1 as SGHAT and CDR2 as FQNNGV. The CDR3 DNA sequence: TGTGCCAGCAGGCTCCGACTAGCTGTAGGGTACGAGCAGTACTTC. Encoded protein: CASRLRLAVGYEQYF.

The chain combines TRBV20-1 with TRBJ1-4; the D is unclear. Germline CDR1 reads DFQATT; CDR2 reads SNEGSKA (reference sequence). The CDR3 runs 14 residues. The V and J ends lost 1 base and 3 bases respectively, with 9 bases between them. Here the CDR3 reads CSARVSRANEKLFF. The CDR3 DNA is TGCAGTGCTAGAGTCTCCAGAGCTAATGAAAAACTGTTTTTT.

The J gene is TRBJ2-1, the V gene TRBV27; 12 bases align to TRBD2. The CDR3 has 16 residues. V was clipped by 5 bases and J by 2 bases; unmatched bases: 4. From germline, CDR1 is MNHEY and CDR2 SMNVEV (reference sequence). Written as DNA, the CDR3 is TGTGCCAGCAGTACCCTAGCGGGAGGGACCTACAATGAGCAGTTCTTC. It yields the protein CASSTLAGGTYNEQFF.

In its sample, this clonotype was seen many times. The J gene is TRBJ2-1, the V gene TRBV6-5; D is ambiguous. CDR3 length: 16 residues. The V and J ends lost 2 bases and 0 bases respectively, with 11 bases between them. Germline V gene lookup returns CDR1 MNHEY and CDR2 SVGAGI. As DNA, the CDR3 is TGTGCCAGCAGTTACAATCCGGGTAGCTCCTACAATGAGCAGTTCTTC. The encoded protein is CASSYNPGSSYNEQFF.

This sequence joins TRBV5-1 and TRBJ2-5, with 12 bases matching TRBD2. With V trimmed by 2 bases and J by 0 bases, 2 bases remained unmatched. Germline-derived CDR1 and CDR2 are SGHRS and YFSETQ. The CDR3 has 16 residues. CDR3 residues: CASSFGTSGYQETQYF. The CDR3 nucleotides read TGCGCCAGCAGCTTCGGGACTAGCGGGTACCAAGAGACCCAGTACTTC.

This clonotype was counted only a few times. The rearrangement uses TRBV6-2 or TRBV6-3 and TRBJ1-1; no clear D. Germline lookup yields CDR1 MNHEY and CDR2 SVGEGT. V was shortened by 4 bases and J by 5 bases, with 14 bases between the two germline ends. The CDR3 sequence is 14 residues long. CDR3 residues: CASSFRAARTEAFF. The CDR3 DNA reads TGTGCCAGCAGTTTCCGGGCCGCGAGGACTGAAGCTTTCTTT.

The chain joins TRBV21-1 to TRBJ2-7; the D call of TRBD2 is as the table states it, not checked on the DNA. TRBV21-1 represents a pseudogene. The CDR3 covers 19 residues. The CDR3 DNA sequence: TGTGCCAGCAGCAAAGACACTCCTCGGAACGGGACTAACGTCTACGAGCAGTACTTC. Translation gives CASSKDTPRNGTNVYEQYF.

V usage is TRBV4-1 and J usage is TRBJ2-3; no definite D call. The CDR3 totals 19 residues. Germline-derived CDR1 and CDR2 are MGHRA and YSYEKL. Trimming took 3 bases from V and 0 from J, leaving 22 bases between them. This CDR3 is CASSHYARYEPSSTDTQYF. DNA of the CDR3: TGCGCCAGCAGCCATTACGCTAGATACGAGCCTTCTAGCACAGATACGCAGTATTTT.

This clonotype came up a few times. The chain recombines TRBV6-6 with TRBJ1-2; 7 bases match TRBD1. This CDR3 is 14 amino acids long. J gave up 4 bases and V 2 bases, and 4 bases lay outside the gene matches. The germline V gene has CDR1 MNHNY and CDR2 SVGAGI (reference sequence). The CDR3 here is CASSYQGETYGYTF. The CDR3 bases are TGTGCCAGCAGTTACCAGGGGGAAACCTATGGCTACACCTTC.

This clonotype showed up just a few times. The J gene is TRBJ2-3, the V gene TRBV12-3 or TRBV12-4; 15 bases line up with TRBD2. V lost 6 bases and J lost 5; bases outside the gene matches: 6. The CDR3 sequence is 16 residues long. CDR3 bases: TGTGCCAGCAGCCGGACTAGCGGGGGGGATCAAGATACGCAGTATTTT. It specifies CASSRTSGGDQDTQYF.

The CDR3 DNA follows: TGTGCCAGCAGCTTGGATATAGCGGGGAGAGATACGCAGTATTTT. It specifies CASSLDIAGRDTQYF. The rearrangement uses TRBV5-5 and TRBJ2-3, with 8 nucleotides matching TRBD2. Trimming took 0 bases from V and 5 from J; bases not matched to a gene: 5. The CDR3 extends over 15 amino acids. From germline, CDR1 is SGHKS and CDR2 YYEKEE (reference sequence). The whole variable domain, remainder taken from reference TRBV5-5 and TRBJ2-3, is DAGVTQSPTHLIKTRGQQVTLRCSPISGHKSVSWYQQVLGQGPQFIFQYYEKEERGRGNFPDRFSARQFPNYSSELNVNALLLGDSALYLCASSLDIAGRDTQYFGPGTRLTVL.

This clonotype showed up just a few times. The CDR3 spells CASSLLTSGGYEQYF. The CDR3, as DNA: TGTGCCAGCAGTTTATTGACTAGCGGGGGTTACGAGCAGTACTTC. V is TRBV28 and J is TRBJ2-7, with 12 bases matching TRBD2. J was trimmed by 4 bases and V by 1 base; bases with no gene match: 2. This CDR3 has 15 residues. Per germline, CDR1 MDHEN and CDR2 SYDVKM. The whole variable domain, filled in from reference TRBV28 and TRBJ2-7, reads DVKVTQSSRYLVKRTGEKVFLECVQDMDHENMFWYRQDPGLGLRLIYFSYDVKMKEKGDIPEGYSVSREKKERFSLILESASTNQTSMYLCASSLLTSGGYEQYFGPGTRLTVT.

This chain joins TRBV28 and TRBJ2-7; no reliable D call. The CDR3 is 17 residues long. The V end lost 10 bases, the J end lost 7 bases, and 32 bases lay between the germline ends. Germline V gene sequence: CDR1 MDHEN, CDR2 SYDVKM. The CDR3 protein is CATKEGYRGRRYNEQYF. DNA for the CDR3: TGTGCCACCAAGGAAGGTTACCGCGGAAGGCGGTACAATGAGCAGTACTTC.